The sequence of this TCR beta chain was determined in a study of monozygotic twins with inflammatory bowel disease. Germline CDR1 is SNHLY and CDR2 is FYNNEI. CDR3 size: 13 residues. Eight distinct reactions (per sample) were used to make the cDNA. Researchers used template switching to add UMIs featuring a 6-nucleotide sample barcode. From its re-call of the 5' RACE reads, TCRdb lists each CDR3 protein once, without DNA. The sample is made up of approximately 390,000 distinct CDR3 sequences, and the top ten hold 2% to 3% of it. Study-wide points: IBD patients showed reduced TCRbeta diversity (inverse Simpson) versus healthy co-twins. Compared with healthy twins, IBD patients shared fewer clonotypes with others, especially with disease activity.

As to this clonotype: Antigen specificity is unknown.

The chain uses TRBV2 and TRBJ2-1; TCRdb's D call, TRBD1, is unchecked because there is no DNA. The sequencing input was blood. This receptor was identified in a human donor with ulcerative colitis or Crohn's disease, or a healthy co-twin of an affected twin (not recorded which). The CDR3 loop reads CASRGQGVDEQFF.